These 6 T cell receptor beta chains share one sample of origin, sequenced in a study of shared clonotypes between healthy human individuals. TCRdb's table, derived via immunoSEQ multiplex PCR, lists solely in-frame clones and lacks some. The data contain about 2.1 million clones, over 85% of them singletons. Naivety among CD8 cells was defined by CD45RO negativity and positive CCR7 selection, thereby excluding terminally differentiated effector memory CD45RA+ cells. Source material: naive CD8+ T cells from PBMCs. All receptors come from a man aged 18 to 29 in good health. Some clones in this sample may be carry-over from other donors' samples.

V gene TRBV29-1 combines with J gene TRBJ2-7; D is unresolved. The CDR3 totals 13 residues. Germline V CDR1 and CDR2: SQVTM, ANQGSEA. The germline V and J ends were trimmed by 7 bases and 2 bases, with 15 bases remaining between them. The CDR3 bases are TGCAGCGCAGAGACTGGACGGCCCTACGAGCAGTACTTC. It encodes CSAETGRPYEQYF.

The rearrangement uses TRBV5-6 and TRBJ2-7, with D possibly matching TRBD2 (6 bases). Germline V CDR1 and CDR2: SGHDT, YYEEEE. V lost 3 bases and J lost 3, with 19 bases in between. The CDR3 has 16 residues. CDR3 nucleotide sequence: TGTGCCAGCAGCTCCTGGGAGGAATGGGGAGGCTACGAGCAGTACTTC. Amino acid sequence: CASSSWEEWGGYEQYF.

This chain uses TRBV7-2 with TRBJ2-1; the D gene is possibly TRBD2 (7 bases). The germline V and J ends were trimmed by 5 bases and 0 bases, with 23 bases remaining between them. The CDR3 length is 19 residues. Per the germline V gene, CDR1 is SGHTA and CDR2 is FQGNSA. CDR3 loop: CASSPVGGLAVSSYNEQFF. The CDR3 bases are TGTGCCAGCAGCCCCGTGGGGGGCCTAGCGGTCAGCTCCTACAATGAGCAGTTCTTC. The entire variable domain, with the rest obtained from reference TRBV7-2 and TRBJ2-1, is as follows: GAGVSQSPSNKVTEKGKDVELRCDPISGHTALYWYRQSLGQGLEFLIYFQGNSAPDKSGLPSDRFSAERTGGSVSTLTIQRTQQEDSAVYLCASSPVGGLAVSSYNEQFFGPGTRLTVL.

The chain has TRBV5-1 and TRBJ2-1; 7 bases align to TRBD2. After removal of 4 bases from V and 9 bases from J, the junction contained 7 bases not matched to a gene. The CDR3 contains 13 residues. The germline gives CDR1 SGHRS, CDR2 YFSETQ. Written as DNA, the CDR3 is TGCGCCAGCAGCCCCCCAAGGGAGGGTGAGCAGTTCTTC. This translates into CASSPPREGEQFF.

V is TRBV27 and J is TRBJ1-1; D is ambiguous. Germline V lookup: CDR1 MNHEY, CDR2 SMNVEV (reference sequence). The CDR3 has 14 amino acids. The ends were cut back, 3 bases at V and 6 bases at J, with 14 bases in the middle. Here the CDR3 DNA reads TGTGCCAGCAGTTTTCAGCTTGGGGAACCTGAAGCTTTCTTT. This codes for CASSFQLGEPEAFF.

CDR3 sequence reads: CASRLTGTPKVLNQPQHF. The CDR3 region has the DNA TGTGCCAGCCGTCTAACCGGGACACCGAAGGTCCTCAATCAGCCCCAGCATTTT. V gene TRBV27 combines with J gene TRBJ1-5; TRBD1 might be the D (6 bases). The CDR3 length is 18 residues. Trimming left V 8 bases short and J 3 bases short, with 26 bases between. The germline gives CDR1 MNHEY, CDR2 SMNVEV (reference sequence).